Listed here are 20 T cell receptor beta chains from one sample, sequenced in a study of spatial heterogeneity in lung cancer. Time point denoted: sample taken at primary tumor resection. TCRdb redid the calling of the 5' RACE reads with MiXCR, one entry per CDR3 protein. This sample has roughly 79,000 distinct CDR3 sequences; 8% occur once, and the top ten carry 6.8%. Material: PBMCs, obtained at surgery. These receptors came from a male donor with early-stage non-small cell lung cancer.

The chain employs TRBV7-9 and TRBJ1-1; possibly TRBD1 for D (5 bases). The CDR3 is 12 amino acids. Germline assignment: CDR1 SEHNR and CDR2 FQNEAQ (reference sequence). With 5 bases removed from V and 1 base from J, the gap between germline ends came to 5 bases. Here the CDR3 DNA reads TGTGCCAGCAGCGGGGCGAACACTGAAGCTTTCTTT. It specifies CASSGANTEAFF.

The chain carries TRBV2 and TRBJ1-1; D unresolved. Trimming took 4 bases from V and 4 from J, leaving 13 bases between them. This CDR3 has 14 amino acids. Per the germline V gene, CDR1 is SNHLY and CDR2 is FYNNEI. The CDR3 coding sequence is TGTGCCAGCAGTGCCATGCGGGAATTCACTGAAGCTTTCTTT. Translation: CASSAMREFTEAFF.

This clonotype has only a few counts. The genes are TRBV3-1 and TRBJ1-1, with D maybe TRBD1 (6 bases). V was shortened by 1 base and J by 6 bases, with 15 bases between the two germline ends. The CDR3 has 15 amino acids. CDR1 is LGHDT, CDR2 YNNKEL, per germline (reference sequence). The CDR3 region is CASSQVASGAPEAFF. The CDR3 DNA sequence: TGTGCCAGCAGCCAAGTAGCATCGGGGGCCCCTGAAGCTTTCTTT.

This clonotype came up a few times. The CDR3 bases are TGTGCCAGCCTAAGCGGGCGGGAGATCGCTGAGGAGACCCAGTACTTC. This translates into CASLSGREIAEETQYF. The chain combines TRBV6-2 or TRBV6-3 with TRBJ2-5; 7 bases fit TRBD2. V was pared by 8 bases and J by 5 bases, with 17 bases of the junction left unmatched. This CDR3 is 16 amino acids long. Germline CDR1 is MNHEY and CDR2 is SVGEGT.

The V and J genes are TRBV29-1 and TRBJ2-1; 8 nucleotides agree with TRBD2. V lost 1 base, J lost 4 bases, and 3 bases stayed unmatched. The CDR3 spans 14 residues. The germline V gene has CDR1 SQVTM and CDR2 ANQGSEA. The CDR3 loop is CSVEVAGGYNEQFF. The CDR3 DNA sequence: TGCAGCGTTGAAGTGGCGGGGGGATACAATGAGCAGTTCTTC.

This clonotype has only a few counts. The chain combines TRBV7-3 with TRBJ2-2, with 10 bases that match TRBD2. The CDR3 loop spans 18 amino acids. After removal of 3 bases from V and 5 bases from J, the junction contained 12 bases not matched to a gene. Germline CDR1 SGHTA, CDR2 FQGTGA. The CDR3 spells CASSFRPGLAGVTGELFF. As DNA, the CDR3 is TGTGCCAGCAGCTTTCGCCCGGGGCTAGCGGGAGTAACCGGGGAGCTGTTTTTT.

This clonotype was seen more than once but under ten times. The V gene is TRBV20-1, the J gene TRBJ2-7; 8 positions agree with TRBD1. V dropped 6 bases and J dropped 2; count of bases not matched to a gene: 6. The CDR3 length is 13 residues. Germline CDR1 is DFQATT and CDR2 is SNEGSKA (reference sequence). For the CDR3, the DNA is TGCAGTGCAGAGGACAGGGCCACCTACGAGCAGTACTTC. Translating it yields CSAEDRATYEQYF.

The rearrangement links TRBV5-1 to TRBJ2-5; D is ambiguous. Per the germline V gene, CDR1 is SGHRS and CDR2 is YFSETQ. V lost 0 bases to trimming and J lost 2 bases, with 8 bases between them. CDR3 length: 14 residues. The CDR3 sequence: CASSLVPMQETQYF. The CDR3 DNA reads TGCGCCAGCAGCTTGGTGCCCATGCAAGAGACCCAGTACTTC.

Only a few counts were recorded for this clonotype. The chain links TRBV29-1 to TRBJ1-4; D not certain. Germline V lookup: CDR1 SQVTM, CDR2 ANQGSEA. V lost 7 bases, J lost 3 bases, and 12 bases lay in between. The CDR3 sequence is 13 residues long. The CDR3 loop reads CSGLSGSNEKLFF. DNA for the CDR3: TGCAGCGGGCTCAGCGGGTCTAATGAAAAACTGTTTTTT. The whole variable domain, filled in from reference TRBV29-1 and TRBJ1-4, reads SAVISQKPSRDICQRGTSLTIQCQVDSQVTMMFWYRQQPGQSLTLIATANQGSEATYESGFVIDKFPISRPNLTFSTLTVSNMSPEDSSIYLCSGLSGSNEKLFFGSGTQLSVL.

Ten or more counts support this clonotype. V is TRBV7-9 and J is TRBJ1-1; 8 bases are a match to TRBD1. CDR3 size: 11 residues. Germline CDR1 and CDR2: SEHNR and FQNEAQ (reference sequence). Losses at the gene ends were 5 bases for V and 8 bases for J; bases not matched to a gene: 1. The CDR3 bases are TGTGCCAGCAGCGCAGGGGGCGAAGCTTTCTTT. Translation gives CASSAGGEAFF.

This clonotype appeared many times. The CDR3 DNA follows: TGTGCCAGCAGTTTCGGGGGTCTCAATGAAAAACTGTTTTTT. Protein sequence: CASSFGGLNEKLFF. V is TRBV12-3 or TRBV12-4 and J is TRBJ1-4; D is perhaps TRBD1 (5 bases). The CDR3 sequence is 14 residues long. Trimming cost V 3 bases and J 5 bases, with 10 bases left between them.

The CDR3 DNA reads as TGTGCCAGCAGCCGGCTAAAGGGCAGTAACTATGGCTACACCTTC. Translated: CASSRLKGSNYGYTF. This rearrangement joins TRBV12-3 or TRBV12-4 to TRBJ1-2; no clear D gene. CDR3 length: 15 residues. Trimming shortened V by 6 bases and J by 1 base, and 15 bases separated the two germline ends.

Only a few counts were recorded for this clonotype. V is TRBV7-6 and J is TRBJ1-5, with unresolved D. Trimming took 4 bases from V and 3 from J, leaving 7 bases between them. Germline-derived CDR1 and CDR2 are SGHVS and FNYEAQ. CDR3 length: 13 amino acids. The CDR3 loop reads CASSSGHNQPQHF. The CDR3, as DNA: TGTGCCAGCAGCTCCGGTCACAATCAGCCCCAGCATTTT. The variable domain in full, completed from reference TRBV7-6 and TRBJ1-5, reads GAGVSQSPRYKVTKRGQDVALRCDPISGHVSLYWYRQALGQGPEFLTYFNYEAQQDKSGLPNDRFSAERPEGSISTLTIQRTEQRDSAMYRCASSSGHNQPQHFGDGTRLSIL.

The CDR3 DNA follows: TGTGCCAGTAGTCTAAGACTAGCGGGAGGAAGGTCCTACGAGCAGTACTTC. Protein product: CASSLRLAGGRSYEQYF. The chain joins TRBV19 to TRBJ2-7, with 13 bases that match TRBD2. Germline V lookup: CDR1 LNHDA, CDR2 SQIVND (reference sequence). This CDR3 region has 17 residues. After removal of 5 bases from V and 1 base from J, the junction contained 8 bases not matched to a gene.

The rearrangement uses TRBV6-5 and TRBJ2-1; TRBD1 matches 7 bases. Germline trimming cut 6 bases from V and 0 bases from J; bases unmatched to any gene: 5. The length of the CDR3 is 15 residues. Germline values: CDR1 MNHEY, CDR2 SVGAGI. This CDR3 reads CASRRQGSSYNEQFF. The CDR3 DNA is TGTGCCAGCAGGAGACAGGGAAGCTCCTACAATGAGCAGTTCTTC.

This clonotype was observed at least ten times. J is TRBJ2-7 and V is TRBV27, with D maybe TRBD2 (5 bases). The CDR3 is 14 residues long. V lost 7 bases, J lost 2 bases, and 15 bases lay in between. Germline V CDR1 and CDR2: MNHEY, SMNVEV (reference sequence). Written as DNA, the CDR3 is TGTGCCAGCAAGCCGGGATCCCTAACCTACGAGCAGTACTTC. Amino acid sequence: CASKPGSLTYEQYF.

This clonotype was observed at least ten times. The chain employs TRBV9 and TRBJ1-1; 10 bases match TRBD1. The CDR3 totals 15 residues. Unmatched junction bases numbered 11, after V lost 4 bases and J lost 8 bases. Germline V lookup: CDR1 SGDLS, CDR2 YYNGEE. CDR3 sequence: CASSPATGGYIEAFF. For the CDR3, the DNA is TGTGCCAGCAGCCCAGCGACAGGGGGCTACATAGAAGCTTTCTTT.

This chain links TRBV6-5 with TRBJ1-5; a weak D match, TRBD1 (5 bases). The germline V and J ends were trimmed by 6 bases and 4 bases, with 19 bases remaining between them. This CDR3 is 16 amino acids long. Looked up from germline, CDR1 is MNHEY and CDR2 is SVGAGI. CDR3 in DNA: TGTGCCAGCAGCTCCCGCAGGGCAGCGGAGAATCAGCCCCAGCATTTT. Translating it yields CASSSRRAAENQPQHF.

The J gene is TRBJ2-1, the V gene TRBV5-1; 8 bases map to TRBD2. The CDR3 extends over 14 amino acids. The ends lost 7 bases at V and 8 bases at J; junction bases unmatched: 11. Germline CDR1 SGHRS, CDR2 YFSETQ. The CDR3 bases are TGCGCCAGCGGGGCCGGGACTAGTAGCCATGAGCAGTTCTTC. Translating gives CASGAGTSSHEQFF.

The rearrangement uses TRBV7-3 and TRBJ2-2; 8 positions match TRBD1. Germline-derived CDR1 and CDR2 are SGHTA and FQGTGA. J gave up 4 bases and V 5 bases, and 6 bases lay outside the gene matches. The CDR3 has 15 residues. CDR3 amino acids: CASSPITGGTGELFF. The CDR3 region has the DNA TGTGCCAGCAGCCCTATAACAGGGGGCACCGGGGAGCTGTTTTTT.